Shown below are 29 T cell receptor beta chains from a single sample sequenced in a study of blood T cells in healthy people across ages. PCR was performed a second time for roughly 7 to 12 cycles using a sample-barcoded 5' primer and a J-beta primer mix. TCRdb reprocessed the 5' RACE reads via MiXCR and lists one record per CDR3 protein. The sample contains about 840,000 distinct CDR3 sequences, almost 30% of which appear only once. The sample was also linked to a second study, of T cells of mothers and their children.

What was sequenced was blood. Every receptor here comes from a woman between 40 and 50 years old in good health.

On this clonotype: A much larger clone differs from this one at a single base, so this may be a read error. The chain is built from TRBV3-1 and TRBJ2-5; D is perhaps TRBD2 (5 bases). Trimming took 7 bases from V and 2 from J, leaving 17 bases between them. The CDR3 runs to 15 residues. The germline V gene encodes CDR1 LGHDT and CDR2 YNNKEL (reference sequence). CDR3 nucleotides: TGTGCCAGCATCTTGCGCGGAGGAAGTCAAGAGACCCAGTACTTC. This encodes CASILRGGSQETQYF.

Concerning this clonotype itself: A much bigger clone sits one base away, suggesting this may be a read error. The CDR3 spells CASSQDAGRVPSGYTF. In DNA form, the CDR3 reads TGCGCCAGCAGCCAAGACGCAGGGAGGGTCCCGTCTGGCTACACCTTC. The genes are TRBV4-3 and TRBJ1-2; tentative D call: TRBD1 (5 bases). Trimming took 0 bases from V and 7 from J, leaving 18 bases between them. This CDR3 has 16 amino acids. CDR1 is LGHNA, CDR2 YSLEER, per germline.

V is TRBV7-9 and J is TRBJ2-6; 9 nucleotides agree with TRBD1. CDR3 size: 19 residues. Per germline, CDR1 SEHNR and CDR2 FQNEAQ (reference sequence). V trimming: 5 bases; J trimming: 3 bases; junction bases outside the gene matches: 14. The CDR3 spells CASSPEGTGPPSGANVLTF. The CDR3 nucleotides read TGTGCCAGCAGCCCGGAGGGGACAGGGCCGCCCAGTGGGGCCAACGTCCTGACTTTC.

In its sample, this clonotype was seen many times. The genes are TRBV3-1 and TRBJ2-7, with a tentative D call TRBD1 (6 bases). V was cut by 1 base and J by 7 bases, with 8 bases left in between. There are 12 residues in the CDR3. From germline, CDR1 is LGHDT and CDR2 YNNKEL (reference sequence). In DNA form, the CDR3 reads TGTGCCAGCAGCCAAGGGACAGCGGAGCAGTACTTC. It encodes CASSQGTAEQYF.

This chain joins TRBV25-1 and TRBJ1-2; D may be TRBD1 (6 bases). Germline CDR1 is MGHDK and CDR2 is SYGVNS. CDR3 size: 12 residues. V lost 7 bases and J lost 3, with 9 bases in between. The CDR3 region has the DNA TGTGCCAGCATAGGGGGGCACTATGGCTACACCTTC. Residues: CASIGGHYGYTF.

In regard to this clonotype: This sequence may be a read error, since a much larger clone differs from it by one base. The chain combines TRBV6-5 with TRBJ1-1; D perhaps matches TRBD1 (5 bases). Germline V gives CDR1 MNHEY, CDR2 SVGAGI. V lost 6 bases and J 1 base, leaving 15 bases between the germline ends. The CDR3 length is 15 residues. CDR3 DNA sequence: TGTGCCAGCAGACTTAACGAACAGGAGAACACTGAAGCTTTCTTT. Its protein product is CASRLNEQENTEAFF.

The gene calls are TRBV28 and TRBJ2-7; the D is unclear. V lost 6 bases and J 7 bases, leaving 25 bases between the germline ends. The CDR3 is 16 residues long. Germline V gene sequence: CDR1 MDHEN, CDR2 SYDVKM. The CDR3 region has the DNA TGTGCCAGCAGCCGGGCCGACATGACACCCTACAATGAGCAGTACTTC. Its translation: CASSRADMTPYNEQYF. The whole variable domain, filled in from reference TRBV28 and TRBJ2-7, reads DVKVTQSSRYLVKRTGEKVFLECVQDMDHENMFWYRQDPGLGLRLIYFSYDVKMKEKGDIPEGYSVSREKKERFSLILESASTNQTSMYLCASSRADMTPYNEQYFGPGTRLTVT.

The V gene is TRBV5-1, the J gene TRBJ2-7, with a possible D match to TRBD1 (5 bases). From germline, CDR1 is SGHRS and CDR2 YFSETQ. The CDR3 extends over 16 amino acids. The ends were cut back, 0 bases at V and 0 bases at J, with 13 bases in the middle. DNA for the CDR3: TGCGCCAGCAGCTTGGGGGGCAAGGGATACTCCTACGAGCAGTACTTC. Protein: CASSLGGKGYSYEQYF.

This chain connects TRBV4-1 to TRBJ1-2, with D hard to call. The CDR3 has 14 residues. From germline, CDR1 is MGHRA and CDR2 YSYEKL. V lost 1 base and J 5 bases, leaving 11 bases between the germline ends. The CDR3 is CASSQAGAGYGYTF. In DNA, the CDR3 is TGCGCCAGCAGCCAAGCCGGAGCCGGTTATGGCTACACCTTC.

The J gene is TRBJ1-2, the V gene TRBV5-6; D uncertain. Germline V gene data show CDR1 as SGHDT and CDR2 as YYEEEE. This CDR3 has 12 residues. V lost 2 bases to trimming and J lost 9 bases, with 11 bases between them. Here the CDR3 DNA reads TGTGCCAGCAGCTTTCGACACCCAAGCTACACCTTC. The encoded protein is CASSFRHPSYTF.

This clonotype has a handful of counts. The chain employs TRBV20-1 and TRBJ2-3; TRBD1 matches at 8 bases. CDR3 length: 15 residues. From germline, CDR1 is DFQATT and CDR2 SNEGSKA (reference sequence). The ends lost 5 bases at V and 4 bases at J; junction bases unmatched: 11. The DNA for the CDR3 is TGCAGTGCTGCCCTAGGACAGGGTGTGTCAGATACGCAGTATTTT. Its protein is CSAALGQGVSDTQYF.

In the case of this clonotype: One end of the junction is discordant with germline, which a read error may explain. V usage is TRBV3-1 and J usage is TRBJ2-7; D unclear. Germline V gene data show CDR1 as LGHDT and CDR2 as YNNKEL (reference sequence). The CDR3 has 15 amino acids. Here the CDR3 reads CTSSTAGDTSYEQYF. The CDR3 nucleotides are TGTACCAGCAGCACTGCAGGAGACACCTCCTACGAGCAGTACTTC.

The rearrangement links TRBV20-1 to TRBJ1-1, with D possibly matching TRBD1 (5 bases). The CDR3 totals 12 residues. Germline values: CDR1 DFQATT, CDR2 SNEGSKA (reference sequence). Deletions cut 8 bases from V and 0 bases from J, with 10 bases between. The CDR3 here is CSLGRMNTEAFF. The CDR3 region has the DNA TGCAGTTTGGGGCGTATGAACACTGAAGCTTTCTTT.

This clonotype was observed at least ten times. This chain links TRBV12-3 or TRBV12-4 with TRBJ2-3, with D maybe TRBD1 (6 bases). Trimming took off 6 bases at V and 2 bases at J, with 15 bases between the two ends. This CDR3 has 15 residues. The CDR3 loop reads CASSPSTGSTDTQYF. In DNA form, the CDR3 reads TGTGCCAGCAGCCCCTCCACAGGGTCCACAGATACGCAGTATTTT.

In this sample, this clonotype turned up many times. This chain uses TRBV20-1 with TRBJ2-1; D remains unclear. The CDR3 runs to 13 residues. Germline CDR1 and CDR2: DFQATT and SNEGSKA (reference sequence). The V end was cut by 5 bases, the J end by 6 bases, with 14 bases between. The CDR3 is CSAPTVLGNEQFF. The CDR3 DNA sequence: TGCAGTGCTCCCACGGTCCTTGGCAATGAGCAGTTCTTC.

This clonotype showed up just a few times. The CDR3 reads CASSDGTGISNTEAFF. Written as DNA, the CDR3 is TGTGCCAGCAGCGATGGGACAGGAATATCGAACACTGAAGCTTTCTTT. The chain combines TRBV9 with TRBJ1-1; 8 bases are shared with TRBD1. The CDR3 has 16 amino acids. Germline V gene data show CDR1 as SGDLS and CDR2 as YYNGEE. V shed 3 bases and J 1 base; nucleotides not matched to a gene: 8.

The rearrangement joins TRBV12-3 or TRBV12-4 to TRBJ1-1, with D perhaps TRBD1 (6 bases). Trimming removed 3 bases from V and 7 bases from J, with 12 bases in between. CDR3 length: 13 residues. The CDR3, as DNA: TGTGCCAGCAGTTTTTCGGGAGGGGGTGAAGCTTTCTTT. Translating it yields CASSFSGGGEAFF.

This clonotype was counted many times. This rearrangement joins TRBV4-3 to TRBJ2-3, with TRBD2 matching 8 bases. Germline lookup yields CDR1 LGHNA and CDR2 YSLEER. CDR3 length: 15 amino acids. Trimming removed 0 bases from V and 4 bases from J; junction bases left unmatched: 3. CDR3 residues: CASSQEGSGADTQYF. The CDR3 coding sequence is TGCGCCAGCAGCCAAGAAGGTAGCGGGGCAGATACGCAGTATTTT.

The V gene is TRBV7-9, the J gene TRBJ1-1, with D hard to call. The V end was cut by 1 base, the J end by 2 bases, with 11 bases between. CDR1 and CDR2 from the germline V gene are SEHNR and FQNEAQ (reference sequence). The CDR3 is 15 residues long. CDR3 nucleotide sequence: TGTGCCAGCAGCTTAGATGTCAGCGCAAACACTGAAGCTTTCTTT. Translating it yields CASSLDVSANTEAFF.

This clonotype was detected many times. This chain uses TRBV28 with TRBJ1-2; 7 positions match TRBD1. Trimming cost V 6 bases and J 2 bases; bases outside gene matches: 3. Germline V gene lookup returns CDR1 MDHEN and CDR2 SYDVKM. The CDR3 extends over 13 amino acids. The CDR3: CASRPGQNYGYTF. The CDR3 DNA reads as TGTGCCAGCAGACCGGGACAGAACTATGGCTACACCTTC.

V is TRBV10-3 and J is TRBJ2-3, with 7 bases aligning to TRBD1. This CDR3 contains 17 residues. Germline lookup yields CDR1 ENHRY and CDR2 SYGVKD. Losses at the gene ends were 6 bases for V and 2 bases for J; bases not matched to a gene: 14. The DNA for the CDR3 is TGTGCCATCAGAAGATCCGGGACAGATTACCCCACAGATACGCAGTATTTT. As protein: CAIRRSGTDYPTDTQYF.

The chain has TRBV28 and TRBJ2-2; 8 bases agree with TRBD2. Germline CDR1 and CDR2: MDHEN and SYDVKM. The CDR3 covers 15 residues. V lost 5 bases and J lost 8; bases outside the gene matches: 10. The CDR3 is CASSRGGMQLGELFF. The CDR3, as DNA: TGTGCCAGCAGTCGCGGGGGGATGCAGTTAGGGGAGCTGTTTTTT.

The genes are TRBV5-1 and TRBJ1-3; a possible D gene is TRBD1 (6 bases). This CDR3 spans 16 amino acids. Germline-derived CDR1 and CDR2 are SGHRS and YFSETQ. The ends were cut back, 5 bases at V and 0 bases at J, with 15 bases in the middle. This chain's CDR3 is CASSGDRQSSGNTIYF. CDR3 coding DNA: TGCGCCAGCAGTGGCGACAGGCAAAGCTCTGGAAACACCATATATTTT.

On this clonotype itself: Germline and junction disagree at one end, which may indicate a read error. The gene calls are TRBV7-9 and TRBJ2-1; possibly TRBD1 for D (5 bases). Germline V gene lookup returns CDR1 SEHNR and CDR2 FQNEAQ (reference sequence). This CDR3 spans 16 amino acids. The CDR3 sequence: CSSSPGSGSLKNEQFF. The CDR3 DNA is TGTTCCAGCAGCCCTGGGTCAGGGTCCCTGAAGAATGAGCAGTTCTTC.

This clonotype was seen a handful of times. V and J are TRBV2 and TRBJ1-2; D call uncertain. Germline V gene sequence: CDR1 SNHLY, CDR2 FYNNEI. V lost 8 bases and J 5 bases, leaving 9 bases between the germline ends. This CDR3 is 11 amino acids long. DNA of the CDR3: TGTGCCAGCCCGGGAGAGTATGGCTACACCTTC. Its protein is CASPGEYGYTF. Drawing the rest from reference TRBV2 and TRBJ1-2, the complete variable domain is EPEVTQTPSHQVTQMGQEVILRCVPISNHLYFYWYRQILGQKVEFLVSFYNNEISEKSEIFDDQFSVERPDGSNFTLKIRSTKLEDSAMYFCASPGEYGYTFGSGTRLTVV.

This clonotype was observed at least ten times. The rearrangement uses TRBV12-3 or TRBV12-4 and TRBJ2-7, with a tentative D call TRBD1 (5 bases). V shed 1 base and J shed 0 bases, with 10 bases lying between them. The CDR3 extends over 15 amino acids. The CDR3 reads CASSLGQPNSYEQYF. The CDR3 nucleotides are TGTGCCAGCAGTTTAGGACAGCCGAACTCCTACGAGCAGTACTTC.

This clonotype was found a few times. The chain links TRBV20-1 to TRBJ2-7; TRBD1 matches 10 bases. The CDR3 runs 16 residues. V shed 0 bases and J 2 bases; nucleotides not matched to a gene: 7. Germline assignment: CDR1 DFQATT and CDR2 SNEGSKA (reference sequence). Here the CDR3 reads CSARDGDRGLPYEQYF. The CDR3 region has the DNA TGCAGTGCTAGAGACGGGGACAGGGGCCTCCCCTACGAGCAGTACTTC.

Ten or more counts support this clonotype. V gene TRBV27 combines with J gene TRBJ1-2, with a weak D call TRBD1 (6 bases). The CDR3 is 12 residues long. Trimming cost V 7 bases and J 4 bases, with 10 bases left between them. Germline V lookup: CDR1 MNHEY, CDR2 SMNVEV (reference sequence). The CDR3 sequence: CASMGGSYGYTF. CDR3 DNA: TGTGCCAGCATGGGGGGCTCCTATGGCTACACCTTC.

This clonotype was detected only a few times. The chain employs TRBV7-6 and TRBJ2-3; 8 bases fit TRBD1. The CDR3 is 14 amino acids. CDR1 and CDR2 from the germline V gene are SGHVS and FNYEAQ. The V gene end was trimmed by 5 bases and the J gene end by 5 bases; junction bases not matched to a gene: 6. The CDR3 loop reads CASSPRQGQDTQYF. As DNA, the CDR3 is TGTGCCAGCAGCCCCCGACAGGGGCAAGATACGCAGTATTTT.